The 17 T cell receptor beta chains below come from one sample, sequenced in a study of T-cell reconstitution after alpha-beta-depleted transplantation in children. A library of TCRbeta sequences, prepared with unique molecular identifiers, was generated. MiXCR, run by TCRdb on the PCR reads, gives a single entry per CDR3 protein. Of over 200,000 distinct CDR3 sequences listed, approximately 11% are singletons. The sample here was PBMCs, taken before TCRalphabeta/CD19-depleted stem cell transplant. Receptors were obtained from a child under two years old with acute myeloid leukemia, due to receive a stem cell transplant.

This clonotype occurred many times. The J gene is TRBJ1-3, the V gene TRBV5-1, with D uncertain. Germline CDR1 is SGHRS and CDR2 is YFSETQ. V gave up 2 bases and J gave up 1 base, with 7 bases separating them. The CDR3 loop spans 14 amino acids. The CDR3 loop is CASSFGPSGNTIYF. The CDR3 DNA is TGCGCCAGCAGCTTTGGACCATCTGGAAACACCATATATTTT.

This clonotype was observed at least ten times. V is TRBV6-1 and J is TRBJ2-2; TRBD2 matches at 14 bases. V trimming: 4 bases; J trimming: 6 bases; junction bases outside the gene matches: 1. The CDR3 sequence is 15 residues long. The germline CDR1 and CDR2 sequences are MNHNS and SASEGT. Written as DNA, the CDR3 is TGTGCCAGCAGTGCGACTAGCGGGAGGGCCGGGGAGCTGTTTTTT. Translated, it gives CASSATSGRAGELFF.

This clonotype has at least ten counts. V is TRBV6-2 or TRBV6-3 and J is TRBJ2-1; 9 bases are a match to TRBD2. The J segment lost 4 bases and the V segment lost 2 bases, leaving 6 bases of the junction unmatched. This CDR3 has 16 residues. Germline CDR1 MNHEY, CDR2 SVGEGT. The CDR3 bases are TGTGCCAGCAGTTACCCGCTAGCGGGGTATTACAATGAGCAGTTCTTC. Translated, it gives CASSYPLAGYYNEQFF.

This clonotype was seen ten or more times. This chain uses TRBV2 with TRBJ2-3, with 7 bases aligning to TRBD2. Per the germline V gene, CDR1 is SNHLY and CDR2 is FYNNEI. This CDR3 has 15 residues. V was clipped by 4 bases and J by 2 bases; unmatched bases: 6. The CDR3 sequence: CASSVFGTTTDTQYF. In DNA form, the CDR3 reads TGTGCCAGCAGTGTGTTCGGGACTACCACAGATACGCAGTATTTT.

The table lists this clonotype with many counts. V is TRBV30 and J is TRBJ1-3, with D possibly matching TRBD1 (6 bases). Trimming took off 0 bases at V and 2 bases at J, with 11 bases between the two ends. The CDR3 spans 15 residues. Germline V gene lookup returns CDR1 GTSNPN and CDR2 SVGIG (reference sequence). DNA of the CDR3: TGTGCCTGGAGTGTCATGGCAGGGGCTGGAAACACCATATATTTT. This codes for CAWSVMAGAGNTIYF.

This clonotype was detected many times. The chain is built from TRBV3-1 and TRBJ1-2; D is undetermined. The CDR3 contains 15 residues. In germline, CDR1 is LGHDT, CDR2 YNNKEL (reference sequence). Trimming removed 3 bases at V and 1 base at J, with 12 bases between. CDR3: CASSHANRINYGYTF. Here the CDR3 DNA reads TGTGCCAGCAGCCATGCTAACAGAATTAACTATGGCTACACCTTC.

The rearrangement joins TRBV29-1 to TRBJ2-3; TRBD2 matches 11 bases. The V gene's germline CDR1 is SQVTM and CDR2 ANQGSEA. The CDR3 totals 16 residues. Trimming cost V 6 bases and J 2 bases; bases outside gene matches: 10. Here the CDR3 DNA reads TGCAGCGTCCCCCCGCGACTAGCGGGACTCACAGATACGCAGTATTTT. It is translated as CSVPPRLAGLTDTQYF.

This clonotype was picked up many times. The rearrangement uses TRBV7-2 and TRBJ2-7; D may be TRBD1 or TRBD2 (5 bases each). CDR3 size: 14 residues. V was shortened by 5 bases and J by 1 base, with 12 bases between the two germline ends. CDR1 and CDR2 from the germline V gene are SGHTA and FQGNSA. CDR3 residues: CASSPGWGSYEQYF. CDR3 coding DNA: TGTGCCAGCAGCCCTGGTTGGGGGTCCTACGAGCAGTACTTC.

This clonotype was detected many times. This chain links TRBV19 with TRBJ2-3, with 7 bases identical to TRBD1. Per the germline V gene, CDR1 is LNHDA and CDR2 is SQIVND (reference sequence). The CDR3 loop spans 12 amino acids. V was clipped by 4 bases and J by 10 bases; unmatched bases: 5. The CDR3 nucleotides read TGTGCCAGTAGTACAACAGGGGAAGCGCAGTATTTT. Its protein is CASSTTGEAQYF.

This clonotype was found many times. The CDR3 DNA reads as TGTGCCACCAGTGGCCCGGGCGCAGGCGGCTACACCTTC. Protein sequence: CATSGPGAGGYTF. The chain couples TRBV24-1 to TRBJ1-2; D is ambiguous. The germline CDR1 and CDR2 sequences are KGHDR and SFDVKD. The CDR3 covers 13 residues. The V end lost 5 bases, the J end lost 8 bases, and 14 bases lay between the germline ends.

This clonotype came up many times. V usage is TRBV7-8 and J usage is TRBJ1-2; D possibly corresponds to TRBD1 (5 bases). CDR1 and CDR2 (germline): SGHVS, FQNEAQ. The germline V and J ends were trimmed by 5 bases and 9 bases, with 19 bases remaining between them. The CDR3 sequence is 14 residues long. The CDR3 sequence is CASSVRGGGRRYTF. The CDR3 nucleotides are TGTGCCAGCAGCGTCCGTGGGGGAGGAAGGCGCTACACCTTC.

This clonotype occurred a few times. The rearrangement joins TRBV27 to TRBJ2-7; no definite D call. The CDR3 length is 15 residues. Trimming stripped 3 bases from V and 4 bases from J, with 16 bases between. The V gene's germline CDR1 is MNHEY and CDR2 SMNVEV (reference sequence). The chain's CDR3 is CASSLRREPSYEQYF. Written as DNA, the CDR3 is TGTGCCAGCAGTTTGAGGCGAGAACCTTCTTACGAGCAGTACTTC.

Many counts were recorded for this clonotype. V and J are TRBV20-1 and TRBJ2-5; D is perhaps TRBD2 (6 bases). The CDR3 is made up of 14 amino acids. V was pared by 3 bases and J by 3 bases, with 14 bases between. The germline V gene encodes CDR1 DFQATT and CDR2 SNEGSKA (reference sequence). The CDR3 is CSARNLLAEETQYF. DNA for the CDR3: TGCAGTGCTAGGAATTTACTAGCAGAAGAGACCCAGTACTTC.

This clonotype was recorded at least ten times. The rearrangement links TRBV5-1 to TRBJ2-7; 8 bases line up with TRBD2. There are 15 residues in the CDR3. Per germline, CDR1 SGHRS and CDR2 YFSETQ. Germline trimming cut 0 bases from V and 3 bases from J; bases unmatched to any gene: 5. The CDR3 spells CASSLDSGSYYEQYF. The CDR3 bases are TGCGCCAGCAGCTTGGACAGCGGGAGCTACTACGAGCAGTACTTC.

This clonotype was seen many times. This chain joins TRBV11-2 and TRBJ1-6; TRBD1 matches at 9 bases. Unmatched junction bases numbered 5, after V lost 5 bases and J lost 3 bases. In germline, CDR1 is SGHAT, CDR2 FQNNGV. The CDR3 covers 16 residues. In DNA, the CDR3 is TGTGCCAGCAGCGACCGGGACAGGGTCTATAATTCACCCCTCCACTTT. Translated: CASSDRDRVYNSPLHF.

There are many counts of this clonotype. CDR3 region: CASSFRGPGTDTQYF. DNA for the CDR3: TGTGCCAGCAGTTTTCGGGGGCCGGGCACAGATACGCAGTATTTT. The chain carries TRBV12-3 or TRBV12-4 and TRBJ2-3; TRBD1 or TRBD2 may be the D gene (6 bases each). This CDR3 region has 15 residues. The ends were cut back, 3 bases at V and 1 base at J, with 11 bases in the middle.

The gene calls are TRBV7-2 and TRBJ2-1; either TRBD1 or TRBD2 may supply D (6 bases each). CDR1 is SGHTA, CDR2 FQGNSA, per germline. V dropped 0 bases and J dropped 0 bases, with 15 bases sitting between them. The CDR3 covers 18 residues. The chain's CDR3 is CASSLAGGGLSSYNEQFF. The CDR3 nucleotides read TGTGCCAGCAGCTTAGCCGGTGGGGGGCTCAGCTCCTACAATGAGCAGTTCTTC.